Given below is one T cell receptor (beta chain) in context. The CDR3 totals 12 residues. CDR1 SGHNT and CDR2 YYREEE come from the germline V gene (reference sequence). V lost 3 bases and J 4 bases, leaving 6 bases between the germline ends. The entry originates in a study of control samples from healthy donors and cancer patients. Method: immunoSEQ multiplex PCR; TCRdb's copy keeps in-frame clones and lacks some. In the table there are under 85,000 clones, 94% of which are singletons. The clonotype comes from a woman between 40 and 50 years old in good health. Specimen: blood. The chain uses TRBV5-4 and TRBJ2-3; D remains unclear. CDR3 sequence: CASSSQADTQYF. CDR3 nucleotides: TGTGCCAGCAGCTCACAAGCAGATACGCAGTATTTT.